Below are 27 T cell receptor beta chains sequenced from a single sample in a study of cytomegalovirus exposure and HLA in healthy donors. Both 60 Vbeta primers and 13 Jbeta primers went into the PCR. Some clones are missing from TCRdb's copy, which holds only in-frame ones; the method was immunoSEQ multiplex PCR. Seen here are approximately 200,000 clones, 75% to 85% observed once, and the top ten hold less than 2%. Material for sequencing was PBMCs. Receptors were obtained from a girl between 5 and 17 years old in good health and CMV-seropositive.

The chain joins TRBV4-3 to TRBJ1-2; the D gene is possibly TRBD1 (6 bases). This CDR3 has 14 amino acids. The ends were cut back, 3 bases at V and 8 bases at J, with 16 bases in the middle. Germline V CDR1 and CDR2: LGHNA, YSLEER. This CDR3 reads CASSQVGYRDGYTF. CDR3 DNA sequence: TGCGCCAGCAGCCAGGTTGGTTACAGGGACGGCTACACCTTC.

The chain uses TRBV11-3 and TRBJ2-7; D ambiguous. V was clipped by 1 base and J by 0 bases, with 7 bases between them. Germline CDR1 is SGHNT and CDR2 is YENEEA. The CDR3 has 14 residues. CDR3 DNA: TGTGCCAGCAGCTTAGCGGCAGGCTCCTACGAGCAGTACTTC. Its translation is CASSLAAGSYEQYF.

This clone occurred a few times. The genes are TRBV9 and TRBJ2-7; a possible D gene is TRBD1 (7 bases). The CDR3 is 14 amino acids. V was shortened by 4 bases and J by 1 base, with 12 bases between the two germline ends. The germline V gene has CDR1 SGDLS and CDR2 YYNGEE. CDR3 coding DNA: TGTGCCAGCAGCCAGACAGGGAGGTCCTACGAGCAGTACTTC. Translation gives CASSQTGRSYEQYF.

This clone turned up a few times. The chain uses TRBV11-2 and TRBJ1-1; D not resolved. The V gene's germline CDR1 is SGHAT and CDR2 FQNNGV. The CDR3 loop spans 13 amino acids. V lost 1 base and J 7 bases, leaving 10 bases between the germline ends. The CDR3 sequence: CASSLAGWSEAFF. CDR3 coding DNA: TGTGCCAGCAGCTTAGCGGGGTGGAGTGAAGCTTTCTTT.

This chain connects TRBV15 to TRBJ2-2; no clear D. The CDR3 is made up of 13 amino acids. Trimming shortened V by 1 base and J by 5 bases, and 5 bases separated the two germline ends. Germline values: CDR1 LNHNV, CDR2 YYDKDF (reference sequence). The CDR3: CATSRAPTGELFF. CDR3 nucleotide sequence: TGTGCCACCAGCAGAGCCCCGACCGGGGAGCTGTTTTTT.

This clone was picked up one time. Written as DNA, the CDR3 is TGTGCCAGCAGCTTAGTACGGGGGGAGGTGGAGACCCAGTACTTC. Its translation is CASSLVRGEVETQYF. This chain links TRBV7-2 with TRBJ2-5; 7 bases agree with TRBD2. Unmatched junction bases numbered 7, after V lost 1 base and J lost 5 bases. From germline, CDR1 is SGHTA and CDR2 FQGNSA. CDR3 size: 15 residues. The full variable domain, completed using reference TRBV7-2 and TRBJ2-5, is GAGVSQSPSNKVTEKGKDVELRCDPISGHTALYWYRQSLGQGLEFLIYFQGNSAPDKSGLPSDRFSAERTGGSVSTLTIQRTQQEDSAVYLCASSLVRGEVETQYFGPGTRLLVL.

The rearrangement joins TRBV7-9 to TRBJ2-7, with 9 bases that match TRBD1. The CDR3 runs to 14 residues. V shed 6 bases, J shed 2 bases, and the junction held 5 bases outside the gene matches. Germline V gene sequence: CDR1 SEHNR, CDR2 FQNEAQ (reference sequence). The CDR3 here is CASRRTGETYEQYF. The CDR3 DNA reads TGTGCCAGCAGACGGACAGGGGAAACCTACGAGCAGTACTTC.

This clone appeared a few times. The chain is built from TRBV5-1 and TRBJ1-1; 8 bases are shared with TRBD1. With V trimmed by 3 bases and J by 5 bases, 12 bases remained unmatched. Germline assignment: CDR1 SGHRS and CDR2 YFSETQ. The CDR3 is made up of 16 amino acids. The DNA for the CDR3 is TGCGCCAGCAGCTCTGCTCGGACAGGGTTGTTGACTGAAGCTTTCTTT. It translates to CASSSARTGLLTEAFF.

The V gene is TRBV6-6, the J gene TRBJ2-1, with D tentatively TRBD2 (6 bases). CDR3 length equals 14 residues. Germline V gene lookup returns CDR1 MNHNY and CDR2 SVGAGI (reference sequence). Trimming took 4 bases from V and 8 from J, leaving 15 bases between them. Here the CDR3 DNA reads TGTGCCAGCAGTTTCGATGGAGGGAAGGATGAGCAGTTCTTC. Encoded protein: CASSFDGGKDEQFF.

V is TRBV4-3 and J is TRBJ2-3, with 8 bases matching TRBD1. Germline values: CDR1 LGHNA, CDR2 YSLEER. This CDR3 is built from 15 residues. V lost 2 bases and J lost 8; bases outside the gene matches: 9. The CDR3 sequence is CASSQTRTGWGTQYF. In DNA, the CDR3 is TGCGCCAGCAGCCAAACAAGGACAGGGTGGGGTACGCAGTATTTT.

The V and J genes are TRBV29-1 and TRBJ1-1; 7 nucleotides agree with TRBD1. This CDR3 contains 15 residues. Unmatched junction bases numbered 12, after V lost 8 bases and J lost 0 bases. CDR1 SQVTM and CDR2 ANQGSEA come from the germline V gene. The CDR3 DNA reads TGCAGCCTGGCTGTGGCGGGACAGATGAACACTGAAGCTTTCTTT. Translating it yields CSLAVAGQMNTEAFF. Combining the CDR3 with reference TRBV29-1 and TRBJ1-1 gives the whole variable domain SAVISQKPSRDICQRGTSLTIQCQVDSQVTMMFWYRQQPGQSLTLIATANQGSEATYESGFVIDKFPISRPNLTFSTLTVSNMSPEDSSIYLCSLAVAGQMNTEAFFGQGTRLTVV.

This chain joins TRBV23-1 and TRBJ2-4; D perhaps matches TRBD1 (5 bases). TRBV23-1 is an ORF for which the function is uncertain. Trimming took off 4 bases at V and 6 bases at J, with 13 bases between the two ends. This CDR3 is 14 amino acids long. DNA for the CDR3: TGCGCCAGCAGTCCTCAGGGTGAAGGAAACATTCAGTACTTC. Translated, it gives CASSPQGEGNIQYF.

This chain joins TRBV5-1 and TRBJ2-1; TRBD1 matches 7 bases. V shed 0 bases, J shed 12 bases, and the junction held 3 bases outside the gene matches. Germline V gene data show CDR1 as SGHRS and CDR2 as YFSETQ. The CDR3 length is 12 residues. DNA for the CDR3: TGCGCCAGCAGCTTGGAAGGGACAGCGCAGTTCTTC. This gives the protein CASSLEGTAQFF.

The chain has TRBV6-5 and TRBJ2-3, with TRBD2 identical over 10 bases. The germline V gene encodes CDR1 MNHEY and CDR2 SVGAGI. This CDR3 has 15 residues. The junction had 7 bases not matched to a gene; V was cut back by 5 bases and J by 5 bases. The CDR3 spells CASSASGGAVDTQYF. Written as DNA, the CDR3 is TGTGCCAGCAGTGCCAGCGGGGGGGCAGTAGATACGCAGTATTTT.

The rearrangement joins TRBV6-6 to TRBJ1-4; 8 bases fit TRBD1. Germline CDR1 is MNHNY and CDR2 is SVGAGI (reference sequence). J lost 3 bases, V lost 6 bases, and 6 bases had no gene match. There are 15 residues in the CDR3. DNA of the CDR3: TGTGCCAGCAGCCGGACGACAGGGGCTAATGAAAAACTGTTTTTT. This codes for CASSRTTGANEKLFF.

This rearrangement joins TRBV11-3 to TRBJ1-6, with D uncertain. CDR1 SGHNT and CDR2 YENEEA come from the germline V gene. This CDR3 has 16 residues. The V end was cut by 3 bases, the J end by 6 bases, with 15 bases between. The CDR3 here is CASSFSLGAGNSPLHF. The DNA for the CDR3 is TGTGCCAGCAGCTTTAGTTTAGGAGCGGGTAATTCACCCCTCCACTTT.

V and J are TRBV4-3 and TRBJ2-2; D possibly corresponds to TRBD2 (5 bases). V lost 2 bases, J lost 7 bases, and 20 bases lay in between. There are 17 residues in the CDR3. The germline V gene encodes CDR1 LGHNA and CDR2 YSLEER. CDR3 protein: CASSQLAKWGEGGELFF. CDR3 sequence (DNA): TGCGCCAGCAGCCAACTTGCGAAATGGGGAGAGGGCGGGGAGCTGTTTTTT.

The chain is built from TRBV5-1 and TRBJ1-6; TRBD1 agrees at 7 bases. With V trimmed by 4 bases and J by 0 bases, 4 bases remained unmatched. The V gene's germline CDR1 is SGHRS and CDR2 YFSETQ. This CDR3 is 16 amino acids long. CDR3 loop: CASSHRDSSYNSPLHF. The CDR3, as DNA: TGCGCCAGCAGCCACCGGGACAGCTCCTATAATTCACCCCTCCACTTT.

This clone was observed a handful of times. Here the CDR3 DNA reads TGTGCCAGCAACTCCAAGCCCTCATCATGGCCCCTCCACTTT. Translation gives CASNSKPSSWPLHF. The chain links TRBV5-5 to TRBJ1-6; no definite D call. Germline V lookup: CDR1 SGHKS, CDR2 YYEKEE (reference sequence). The CDR3 totals 14 residues. The ends were cut back, 6 bases at V and 13 bases at J, with 20 bases in the middle.

This chain uses TRBV25-1 with TRBJ2-1; 8 nucleotides match TRBD2. Losses at the gene ends were 7 bases for V and 4 bases for J; bases not matched to a gene: 6. This CDR3 region has 14 residues. CDR1 is MGHDK, CDR2 SYGVNS, per germline. CDR3: CASIRGGLYNEQFF. Here the CDR3 DNA reads TGTGCCAGCATCCGGGGGGGCCTATACAATGAGCAGTTCTTC. The full variable domain, completed using reference TRBV25-1 and TRBJ2-1, is EADIYQTPRYLVIGTGKKITLECSQTMGHDKMYWYQQDPGMELHLIHYSYGVNSTEKGDLSSESTVSRIRTEHFPLTLESARPSHTSQYLCASIRGGLYNEQFFGPGTRLTVL.

The chain uses TRBV7-2 and TRBJ2-5; 7 nucleotides align to TRBD2. The CDR3 contains 15 residues. The germline CDR1 and CDR2 sequences are SGHTA and FQGNSA. The ends lost 4 bases at V and 3 bases at J; junction bases unmatched: 8. CDR3 amino acids: CASSSGLGGEETQYF. The DNA of the CDR3 is TGTGCCAGCAGCTCTGGCTTGGGGGGGGAAGAGACCCAGTACTTC.

The J gene is TRBJ2-5, the V gene TRBV2, with D possibly matching TRBD2 (7 bases). Germline V gene sequence: CDR1 SNHLY, CDR2 FYNNEI. This CDR3 has 12 amino acids. Trimming pared 8 bases from V and 5 bases from J, leaving 12 bases between. The CDR3 sequence: CASGGAAETQYF. The CDR3, as DNA: TGTGCCAGCGGGGGGGCGGCGGAGACCCAGTACTTC.

CDR3 in DNA: TGTGCCAGCAGCTTGGCCGGACTAGCCTCAGATACGCAGTATTTT. It yields the protein CASSLAGLASDTQYF. This rearrangement joins TRBV5-4 to TRBJ2-3; 8 bases agree with TRBD2. With V trimmed by 0 bases and J by 4 bases, 4 bases remained unmatched. The CDR3 is 15 residues long. The germline gives CDR1 SGHNT, CDR2 YYREEE (reference sequence).

In its sample, this clone was seen once. The V gene is TRBV10-3, the J gene TRBJ2-3, with D perhaps matching TRBD1 (6 bases). The CDR3 extends over 13 amino acids. The V gene lost 7 bases and the J gene lost 2 bases, with 10 bases spanning the gap. The germline CDR1 and CDR2 sequences are ENHRY and SYGVKD. The CDR3 DNA reads as TGTGCCATCAACAGGGACCTCACAGATACGCAGTATTTT. This codes for CAINRDLTDTQYF.

CDR3 protein: CASREGEGRTEAFF. The CDR3 DNA follows: TGTGCCAGCAGGGAGGGGGAGGGGAGGACTGAAGCTTTCTTT. The chain combines TRBV11-2 with TRBJ1-1, with TRBD1 as a possible D gene (6 bases). Per germline, CDR1 SGHAT and CDR2 FQNNGV. The CDR3 loop spans 14 amino acids. The V end lost 6 bases, the J end lost 5 bases, and 16 bases lay between the germline ends. Full variable domain (rest looked up from reference TRBV11-2 and TRBJ1-1): EAGVAQSPRYKIIEKRQSVAFWCNPISGHATLYWYQQILGQGPKLLIQFQNNGVVDDSQLPKDRFSAERLKGVDSTLKIQPAKLEDSAVYLCASREGEGRTEAFFGQGTRLTVV.

CDR3 DNA sequence: TGTGCCAGCAGCCCTATAGGGGTCATGAACACTGAAGCTTTCTTT. Protein sequence: CASSPIGVMNTEAFF. The chain recombines TRBV5-5 with TRBJ1-1, with a weak D call TRBD1 (5 bases). Germline V CDR1 and CDR2: SGHKS, YYEKEE (reference sequence). This CDR3 is built from 15 residues. Trimming pared 4 bases from V and 0 bases from J, leaving 13 bases between.

V gene TRBV6-1 combines with J gene TRBJ2-7; 8 bases are a match to TRBD1. Germline V gives CDR1 MNHNS, CDR2 SASEGT. V shed 1 base, J shed 4 bases, and the junction held 6 bases outside the gene matches. CDR3 length equals 15 residues. CDR3 sequence reads: CASSEGDRGRYEQYF. The CDR3 DNA reads as TGTGCCAGCAGTGAAGGAGACAGGGGCCGGTACGAGCAGTACTTC.